These T cell receptor beta chains were read from a single sample in a study of shared clonotypes between healthy human individuals. Some clones are missing from TCRdb's copy, which holds only in-frame ones; the method was immunoSEQ multiplex PCR. The data contain about 610,000 clones, about 96% of them singletons. Sequencing used naive CD8+ T cells sorted from blood. The receptor source for this set is a woman younger than 45 in good health. CDR3s include the opening cysteine and the closing phenylalanine or tryptophan. Each record gives: CDR3 DNA, CDR3 protein, V gene, CDR3 length, D gene, clone size, J gene. A D gene is named only where the DNA matches it firmly. Size values are once, few and many counts, or a class for expanded clones, and some rows have none.

CDR3 DNA: TGTGCCAGCAGTCTGGCTTTAGCGGGAGGGGGTAGCACAGATACGCAGTATTTT
CDR3 protein: CASSLALAGGGSTDTQYF
V gene: TRBV28
CDR3 length: 18
D gene: TRBD2
clone size: .
J gene: TRBJ2-3

CDR3 DNA: TGTGCCAGCAGTTTGGACAGGGGGTCGGGCGAGCAGTACTTC
CDR3 protein: CASSLDRGSGEQYF
V gene: TRBV27
CDR3 length: 14
D gene: TRBD1
clone size: once
J gene: TRBJ2-7

CDR3 DNA: TGTGCCAGCAGCCTCCCGACTAGCGGGAGGGGGTCAGATACGCAGTATTTT
CDR3 protein: CASSLPTSGRGSDTQYF
V gene: TRBV7-9
CDR3 length: 17
D gene: TRBD2
clone size: .
J gene: TRBJ2-3

CDR3 DNA: TGTGCCAGCAGTTTAAGGGGGGGGCCCGCAACTAATGAAAAACTGTTTTTT
CDR3 protein: CASSLRGGPATNEKLFF
V gene: TRBV27
CDR3 length: 17
D gene: .
clone size: .
J gene: TRBJ1-4

CDR3 DNA: TGTGCCAGCAGTTACTCGGCCGGCATTTCCTACGAGCAGTACTTC
CDR3 protein: CASSYSAGISYEQYF
V gene: TRBV6-5
CDR3 length: 15
D gene: .
clone size: .
J gene: TRBJ2-7

CDR3 DNA: TGTGCCTCCCCGCCAGGGGTAGTCAGGAGCTCCTATAATTCACCCCTCCACTTT
CDR3 protein: CASPPGVVRSSYNSPLHF
V gene: TRBV30
CDR3 length: 18
D gene: .
clone size: .
J gene: TRBJ1-6

CDR3 DNA: TGTGCCAGCAGGGGTTCCTCCTACAATGAGCAGTTCTTC
CDR3 protein: CASRGSSYNEQFF
V gene: TRBV2
CDR3 length: 13
D gene: .
clone size: .
J gene: TRBJ2-1

CDR3 DNA: TGTGCCAGCAGCCCTTTTGAAGGGACGTACAATGAGCAGTTCTTC
CDR3 protein: CASSPFEGTYNEQFF
V gene: TRBV9
CDR3 length: 15
D gene: .
clone size: .
J gene: TRBJ2-1

CDR3 DNA: TGCGCCAGCAGCTTGGGGACAGTCTCCTACGAGCAGTACTTC
CDR3 protein: CASSLGTVSYEQYF
V gene: TRBV5-1
CDR3 length: 14
D gene: .
clone size: .
J gene: TRBJ2-7

CDR3 DNA: TGTGCCAGCAGTCTAGTTGCGAGGAGGACAGGGAACTATGGCTACACCTTC
CDR3 protein: CASSLVARRTGNYGYTF
V gene: TRBV28
CDR3 length: 17
D gene: TRBD1
clone size: .
J gene: TRBJ1-2

CDR3 DNA: TGCGCCAGCAGCTTGGGGACAGGTAGGAACACTGAAGCTTTCTTT
CDR3 protein: CASSLGTGRNTEAFF
V gene: TRBV5-1
CDR3 length: 15
D gene: TRBD1
clone size: few
J gene: TRBJ1-1

CDR3 DNA: TGTGCCAGCAGTTTCGGGGACAGGGAATCACCCCTCCACTTT
CDR3 protein: CASSFGDRESPLHF
V gene: TRBV27
CDR3 length: 14
D gene: TRBD1
clone size: .
J gene: TRBJ1-6

CDR3 DNA: TGCGCCAGCATCCCTGAAGGGAGCACAGATACGCAGTATTTT
CDR3 protein: CASIPEGSTDTQYF
V gene: TRBV5-1
CDR3 length: 14
D gene: .
clone size: .
J gene: TRBJ2-3

CDR3 DNA: TGTGCCAGCAGTTTAGCCCCAGGGGACCCTAGCACAGATACGCAGTATTTT
CDR3 protein: CASSLAPGDPSTDTQYF
V gene: TRBV28
CDR3 length: 17
D gene: .
clone size: .
J gene: TRBJ2-3

CDR3 DNA: TGTGCCAGCAGTTTAGGGCAGGCAGAGTCGTGGGAGCAGTACTTC
CDR3 protein: CASSLGQAESWEQYF
V gene: TRBV28
CDR3 length: 15
D gene: .
clone size: .
J gene: TRBJ2-7

CDR3 DNA: TGCAGCGTGGGTGACCCCGGGACGGAGTCCTACGAGCAGTACTTC
CDR3 protein: CSVGDPGTESYEQYF
V gene: TRBV29-1
CDR3 length: 15
D gene: .
clone size: .
J gene: TRBJ2-7

CDR3 DNA: TGTGCCAGCAGTTCCCCCTGGGACGAGGGAGGCGAAAAACTGTTTTTT
CDR3 protein: CASSSPWDEGGEKLFF
V gene: TRBV28
CDR3 length: 16
D gene: .
clone size: once
J gene: TRBJ1-4

CDR3 DNA: TGTGCCAGCAGTTCGAGCGTAACCTCCTACGAGCAGTACTTC
CDR3 protein: CASSSSVTSYEQYF
V gene: TRBV6-5
CDR3 length: 14
D gene: .
clone size: .
J gene: TRBJ2-7

CDR3 DNA: TGTGCCAGCAGCAGAGCGGGAGGCAATGAGCAGTTCTTC
CDR3 protein: CASSRAGGNEQFF
V gene: TRBV13
CDR3 length: 13
D gene: TRBD2
clone size: .
J gene: TRBJ2-1

CDR3 DNA: TGTGCCAGCAGCTTAGGGATAGCGGGAGAATACGAGCAGTACTTC
CDR3 protein: CASSLGIAGEYEQYF
V gene: TRBV13
CDR3 length: 15
D gene: TRBD2
clone size: .
J gene: TRBJ2-7

CDR3 DNA: TGTGCCAGCAGCTTATCGACTACTTGGGAGTTCTTC
CDR3 protein: CASSLSTTWEFF
V gene: TRBV11-2
CDR3 length: 12
D gene: .
clone size: .
J gene: TRBJ2-1

CDR3 DNA: TGTGCCAGCAGGACGGGATATGGACCCCAGCATTTT
CDR3 protein: CASRTGYGPQHF
V gene: TRBV27
CDR3 length: 12
D gene: .
clone size: .
J gene: TRBJ1-5

CDR3 DNA: TGTGCCAGCAGCGCGGACCCCGACAGGGTGTGGGATGGCTACACCTTC
CDR3 protein: CASSADPDRVWDGYTF
V gene: TRBV5-4
CDR3 length: 16
D gene: TRBD1
clone size: once
J gene: TRBJ1-2

CDR3 DNA: TGTGCCAGCAGCTTATTTGAGGGGGGAGAGACCCAGTACTTC
CDR3 protein: CASSLFEGGETQYF
V gene: TRBV7-9
CDR3 length: 14
D gene: .
clone size: .
J gene: TRBJ2-5

CDR3 DNA: TGTGCCAGCAGCTCGGAGTACGAGCAGTACTTC
CDR3 protein: CASSSEYEQYF
V gene: TRBV5-4
CDR3 length: 11
D gene: .
clone size: .
J gene: TRBJ2-7